A selection of T cell receptor beta chains follows, all from one sample in a study of Ad26.COV2.S vaccination and SARS-CoV-2 variants. Profiling relied on immunoSEQ multiplex PCR, and the TCRdb table lists in-frame clones only, not all of them. The sample has 350,000 to 500,000 clones, approximately 92% seen once. The sequenced sample was peripheral blood, obtained in a trial of Ad26.COV2.S vaccine versus placebo. The receptors shown here come from a person aged 18 to 65 who received the Ad26.COV2.S COVID-19 vaccine or a placebo. Both conserved end residues are trimmed from each CDR3. Rows give clone size only sometimes, using once, few, many, or a class for an expanded clone.

ASSYSQRERNEQF once TRBJ2-1 TRBV6-5
ASSRGERFEAF . TRBJ1-1 TRBV3-1/TRBV3-2
ASSPSYEQY . TRBJ2-7 TRBV14
ASSLTEAGTDTQY once TRBJ2-3 TRBV7-9
ASSLVGGSRVGYT once TRBJ1-2 TRBV5-6
ASSSGSSYNEQF . TRBJ2-1 TRBV7-3
ASSRDYQDTQY few TRBJ2-3 TRBV7-9
ASSMWTGGSNQPQH . TRBJ1-5 TRBV19
ASSFTSRSYNEQF . TRBJ2-1 TRBV28
ASSQDWEGGGQETQY . TRBJ2-5 TRBV4-2
ASSPMTLNTEAF . TRBJ1-1 TRBV9
ASSVGLVDNEKLF . TRBJ1-4 TRBV9
ASSQSSNTGELF . TRBJ2-2 TRBV7-9
ASSQQSGTGSYNEQF . TRBJ2-1 TRBV4-1
ASSHLPVSSTDTQY . TRBJ2-3 TRBV23-1
ASSATSGVLSYNEQF . TRBJ2-1 TRBV19
ASSFATGINTEAF . TRBJ1-1 TRBV5-1
ASSLGGANTGELF few TRBJ2-2 TRBV5-1
ASSQRDEGALYGYT . TRBJ1-2 TRBV7-9
ASSLVRGTGNTGELF . TRBJ2-2 TRBV7-6
ASSQECGRSTYEQY many TRBJ2-7 TRBV3-1/TRBV3-2
ASRLAGVDTQY . TRBJ2-3 TRBV10-2
ASSSDPGGGTDTQY . TRBJ2-3 TRBV5-5
ASSQSGTGETYEQY . TRBJ2-7 TRBV4-3
ASSPHSGNTDTQY . TRBJ2-3 TRBV5-4
ASSTQGANTEAF once TRBJ1-1 TRBV19
ASSVGDRESYEQY . TRBJ2-7 TRBV9
ASSLGGGISGYEQY . TRBJ2-7 TRBV5-5
ASNGQRDEQF . TRBJ2-1 TRBV21-1
ASSDGRLNTIY . TRBJ1-3 TRBV25-1
SAGPGGDTQY . TRBJ2-3 TRBV29-1
ASSPQGGGGNTIY . TRBJ1-3 TRBV9
ASSSQGNTEAF . TRBJ1-1 TRBV7-9
ASTQQGLDTQY . TRBJ2-3 TRBV28
ASSPSGSQYEQY once TRBJ2-7 TRBV9
ASSLATLQETQY . TRBJ2-5 TRBV5-1
ASSLNTGELF . TRBJ2-2 TRBV12-3/TRBV12-4
ASSIGGQETQY . TRBJ2-5 TRBV6-5
ASSPGSSVYTEQF . TRBJ2-1 TRBV7-3
ASSLGLNNEQF . TRBJ2-1 TRBV6-1
ASSQTWTENPYGYT . TRBJ1-2 TRBV23-1
ASEFTPLQGYNNSPLH . TRBJ1-6 TRBV28
ASSQDRARYNEQF . TRBJ2-1 TRBV3-1/TRBV3-2
AIAGATYNEQF . TRBJ2-1 TRBV12-2
ASSLWNRGQGWGYT . TRBJ1-2 TRBV5-4
ASSQAEQGRYEQY once TRBJ2-7 TRBV4-1
AWNAGTSGSWGYQETQY . TRBJ2-5 TRBV30
ASSVATGGDEQY . TRBJ2-7 TRBV9
ASSLSGLVGYT . TRBJ1-2 TRBV11-2